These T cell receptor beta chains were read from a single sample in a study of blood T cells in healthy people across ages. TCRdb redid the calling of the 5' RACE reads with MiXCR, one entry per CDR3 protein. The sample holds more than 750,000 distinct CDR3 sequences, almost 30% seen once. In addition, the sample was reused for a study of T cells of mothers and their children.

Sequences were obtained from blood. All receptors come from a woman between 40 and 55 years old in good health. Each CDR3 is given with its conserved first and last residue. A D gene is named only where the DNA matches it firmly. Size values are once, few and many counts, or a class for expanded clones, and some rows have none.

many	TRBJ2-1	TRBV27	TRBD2	CASSLAGGWNEQFF	TGTGCCAGCAGTTTAGCGGGGGGTTGGAATGAGCAGTTCTTC
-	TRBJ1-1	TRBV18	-	CASSAGGGNTEAFF	TGTGCCAGCTCTGCCGGGGGAGGCAACACTGAAGCTTTCTTT
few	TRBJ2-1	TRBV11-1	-	CASSLESANNEQFF	TGTGCCAGCAGCTTAGAATCCGCGAACAATGAGCAGTTCTTC
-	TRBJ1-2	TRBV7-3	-	CASSLTGTEKNYGYTF	TGTGCCAGCAGCTTAACAGGGACCGAGAAGAACTATGGCTACACCTTC
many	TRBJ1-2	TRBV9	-	CASREGPNYGYTF	TGTGCCAGTAGAGAGGGACCAAACTATGGCTACACCTTC
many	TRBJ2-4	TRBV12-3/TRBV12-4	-	CASTYQGPNIQYF	TGTGCCAGCACTTATCAGGGCCCTAACATTCAGTACTTC
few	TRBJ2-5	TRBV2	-	CASSVFSQETQYF	TGTGCCAGCAGTGTCTTCTCCCAAGAGACCCAGTACTTC
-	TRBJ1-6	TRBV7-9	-	CASSSLGDSPLHF	TGTGCCAGCAGCTCTTTGGGGGATTCACCCCTCCACTTT
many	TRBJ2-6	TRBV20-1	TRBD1	CSARGRTGVGSGANVLTF	TGCAGTGCTAGAGGCCGGACAGGGGTCGGCTCTGGGGCCAACGTCCTGACTTTC
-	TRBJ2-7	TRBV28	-	CASNPWVDAYEQYF	TGTGCCAGCAATCCCTGGGTGGACGCCTACGAGCAGTACTTC
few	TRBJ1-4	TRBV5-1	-	CASHGGGNNEKLFF	TGCGCCAGCCACGGTGGCGGAAATAATGAAAAACTGTTTTTT
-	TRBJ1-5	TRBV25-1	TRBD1	CASSSGQGHQPQHF	TGTGCCAGCAGTTCCGGACAGGGACATCAGCCCCAGCATTTT
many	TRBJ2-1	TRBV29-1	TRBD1	CSARTGFNEQFF	TGCAGCGCCCGGACAGGGTTCAATGAGCAGTTCTTC
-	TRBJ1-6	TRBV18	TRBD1	CASSPDGQGNSPLHF	TGTGCCAGCTCACCAGACGGACAGGGGAATTCACCCCTCCACTTT